This TCR beta chain derives from a study of blood T cells in healthy people across ages. There are a few counts of this clonotype. CDR1 and CDR2 from the germline V gene are MNHNS and SASEGT. Trimming removed 6 bases at V and 4 bases at J, with 18 bases between. The CDR3 extends over 15 amino acids. The authors ran a second PCR of 7 to 11 cycles using a sample-barcoded 5' primer and a J-beta primer mix. TCRdb ran MiXCR on the 5' RACE reads and lists one entry per CDR3 protein. The table has 650,000 or so distinct CDR3 sequences, around 52% seen once. The sequenced sample consisted of blood. The TCR originated in a woman older than 75 in good health. This chain links TRBV6-1 with TRBJ1-2; possible D gene TRBD1, 5 bases. CDR3 sequence (DNA): TGTGCCAGCAGGGGCACGGGACGGGGACTCTATGGCTACACCTTC. Translating it yields CASRGTGRGLYGYTF.